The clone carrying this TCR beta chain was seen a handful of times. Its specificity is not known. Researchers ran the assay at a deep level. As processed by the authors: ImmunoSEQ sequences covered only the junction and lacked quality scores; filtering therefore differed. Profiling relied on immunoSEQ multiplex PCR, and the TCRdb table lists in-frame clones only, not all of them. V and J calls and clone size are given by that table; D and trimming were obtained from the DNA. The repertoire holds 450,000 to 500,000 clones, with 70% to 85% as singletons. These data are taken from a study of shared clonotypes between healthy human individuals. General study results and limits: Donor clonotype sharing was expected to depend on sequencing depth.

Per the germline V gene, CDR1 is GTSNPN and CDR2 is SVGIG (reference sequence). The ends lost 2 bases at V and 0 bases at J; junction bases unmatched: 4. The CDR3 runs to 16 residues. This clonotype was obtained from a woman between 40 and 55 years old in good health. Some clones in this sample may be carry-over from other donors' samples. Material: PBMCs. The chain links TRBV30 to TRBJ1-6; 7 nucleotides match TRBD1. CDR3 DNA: TGTGCCTGGAGTTGGGACAGAAGCTCCTATAATTCACCCCTCCACTTT. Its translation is CAWSWDRSSYNSPLHF.